This TCR beta chain was recovered during a study of T cells after yellow fever vaccination. Study at large: Preparing low-cell-number fractions relied on SMART-Seq v4 Ultra Low Input.

J was trimmed by 5 bases and V by 6 bases; bases with no gene match: 9. The CDR3 totals 15 residues. The germline gives CDR1 DFQATT, CDR2 SNEGSKA (reference sequence). Study outcomes and limitations: In FACS-sorted repertoires, abundant clonotypes from the bulk population could appear as contaminants. Detected again after the booster were most primary-vaccination clones, at approximately 96% CD4 and about 90% CD8.

Details on this clonotype: The antigen remains unidentified.

Each CDR3 protein gets one entry after TCRdb re-called the 5' RACE reads with MiXCR. The repertoire has 450,000 to 550,000 distinct CDR3 sequences, 15% to 20% of them found once; the top ten carry roughly an eighth. The genes are TRBV20-1 and TRBJ2-1, with TRBD2 matching over 11 bases. This TCR was sampled from a man aged 25 to 40 who received the YFV17D yellow fever vaccine. This specimen was PBMCs, taken 15 days after the yellow fever booster vaccination. The CDR3 reads CSAQTGTSGHNEQFF. CDR3 nucleotides: TGCAGTGCCCAGACCGGGACTAGCGGCCACAATGAGCAGTTCTTC.